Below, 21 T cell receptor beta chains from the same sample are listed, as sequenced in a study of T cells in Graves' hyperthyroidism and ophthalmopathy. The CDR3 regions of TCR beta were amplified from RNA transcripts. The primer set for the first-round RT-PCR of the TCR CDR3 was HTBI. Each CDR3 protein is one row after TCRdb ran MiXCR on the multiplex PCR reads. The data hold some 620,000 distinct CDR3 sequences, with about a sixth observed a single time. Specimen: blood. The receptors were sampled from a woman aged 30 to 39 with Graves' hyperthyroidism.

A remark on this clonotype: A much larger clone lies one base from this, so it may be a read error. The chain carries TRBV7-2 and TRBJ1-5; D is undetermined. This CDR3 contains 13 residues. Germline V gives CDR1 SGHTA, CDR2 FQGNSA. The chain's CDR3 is CASGLGMVQPQHF. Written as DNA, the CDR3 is TGTGCCAGCGGCTTAGGTATGGTTCAGCCCCAGCATTTT.

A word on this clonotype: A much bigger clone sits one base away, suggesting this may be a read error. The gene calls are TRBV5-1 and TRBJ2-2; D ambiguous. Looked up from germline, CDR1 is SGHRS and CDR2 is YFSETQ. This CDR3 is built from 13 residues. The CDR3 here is CASRPSSTAELFF. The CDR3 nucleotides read TGCGCCAGCCGACCCTCGTCCACCGCGGAGCTGTTTTTT.

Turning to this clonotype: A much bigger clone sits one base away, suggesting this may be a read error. CDR3 sequence (DNA): TGTGCCAGCAGTGAGAGGGAGTTCTATGACTACACCTTC. Protein: CASSEREFYDYTF. V and J are TRBV2 and TRBJ1-2; no clear D. The CDR3 has 13 residues. From germline, CDR1 is SNHLY and CDR2 FYNNEI.

The CDR3 region is CASSQGGIEAFF. For the CDR3, the DNA is TGTGCCAGCAGCCAAGGAGGGATTGAAGCTTTCTTT. The rearrangement links TRBV3-1 to TRBJ1-1, with unresolved D. Germline-derived CDR1 and CDR2 are LGHDT and YNNKEL (reference sequence). The ends were cut back, 1 base at V and 7 bases at J, with 7 bases in the middle. CDR3 size: 12 residues.

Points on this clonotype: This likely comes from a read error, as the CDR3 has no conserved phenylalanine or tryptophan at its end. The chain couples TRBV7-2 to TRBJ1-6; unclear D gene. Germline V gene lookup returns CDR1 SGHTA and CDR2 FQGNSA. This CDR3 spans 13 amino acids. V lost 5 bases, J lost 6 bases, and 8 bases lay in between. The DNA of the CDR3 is TGTGCCAGCAGCCAACAGATTAATTCACCCCTCCACTCT. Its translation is CASSQQINSPLHS.

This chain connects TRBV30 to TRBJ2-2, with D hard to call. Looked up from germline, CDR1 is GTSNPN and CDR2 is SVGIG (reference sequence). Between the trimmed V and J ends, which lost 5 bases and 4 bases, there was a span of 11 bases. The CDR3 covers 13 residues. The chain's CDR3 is CAWSPYPTGELFF. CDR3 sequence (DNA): TGTGCCTGGTCCCCCTACCCCACCGGGGAGCTGTTTTTT.

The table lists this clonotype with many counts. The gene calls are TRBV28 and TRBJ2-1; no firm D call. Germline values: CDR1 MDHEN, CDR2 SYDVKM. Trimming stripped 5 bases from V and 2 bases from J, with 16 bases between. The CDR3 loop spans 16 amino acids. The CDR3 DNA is TGTGCCAGCAGTCCCGCCCCAGGTTTTACCTACAATGAGCAGTTCTTC. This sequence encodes CASSPAPGFTYNEQFF.

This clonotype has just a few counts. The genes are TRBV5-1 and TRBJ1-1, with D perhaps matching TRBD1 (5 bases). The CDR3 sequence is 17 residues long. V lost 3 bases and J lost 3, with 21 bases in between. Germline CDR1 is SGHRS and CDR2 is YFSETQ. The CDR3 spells CASSSGTAFGGHTEAFF. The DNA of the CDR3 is TGCGCCAGCAGCTCCGGGACCGCTTTTGGGGGACACACTGAAGCTTTCTTT. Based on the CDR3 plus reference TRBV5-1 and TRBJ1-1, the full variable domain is KAGVTQTPRYLIKTRGQQVTLSCSPISGHRSVSWYQQTPGQGLQFLFEYFSETQRNKGNFPGRFSGRQFSNSRSEMNVSTLELGDSALYLCASSSGTAFGGHTEAFFGQGTRLTVV.

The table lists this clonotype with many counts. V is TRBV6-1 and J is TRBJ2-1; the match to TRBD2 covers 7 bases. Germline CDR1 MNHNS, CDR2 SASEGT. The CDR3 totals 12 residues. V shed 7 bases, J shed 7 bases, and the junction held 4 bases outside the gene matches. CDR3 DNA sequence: TGTGCCAGCACGGGGAGGGTGAATGAGCAGTTCTTC. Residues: CASTGRVNEQFF.

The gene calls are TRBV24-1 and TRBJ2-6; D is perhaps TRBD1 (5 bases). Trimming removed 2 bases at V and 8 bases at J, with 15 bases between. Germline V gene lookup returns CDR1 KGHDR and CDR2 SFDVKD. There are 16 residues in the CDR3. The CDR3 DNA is TGTGCCACCAGTGATTCGCTGGACACCCAGTCCAACGTCCTGACTTTC. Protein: CATSDSLDTQSNVLTF.

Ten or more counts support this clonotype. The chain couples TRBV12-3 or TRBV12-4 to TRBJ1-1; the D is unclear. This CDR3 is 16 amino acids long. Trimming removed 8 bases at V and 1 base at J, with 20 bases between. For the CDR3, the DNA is TGTGCCAGCGCCCCCTCTAAAACAGACTGGAACACTGAAGCTTTCTTT. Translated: CASAPSKTDWNTEAFF.

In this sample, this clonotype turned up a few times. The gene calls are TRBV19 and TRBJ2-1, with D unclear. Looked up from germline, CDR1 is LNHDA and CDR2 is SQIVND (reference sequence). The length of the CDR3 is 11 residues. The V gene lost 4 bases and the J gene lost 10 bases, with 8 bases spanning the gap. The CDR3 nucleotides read TGTGCCAGTAGTAATCTCTGGGAGCAGTTCTTC. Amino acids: CASSNLWEQFF.

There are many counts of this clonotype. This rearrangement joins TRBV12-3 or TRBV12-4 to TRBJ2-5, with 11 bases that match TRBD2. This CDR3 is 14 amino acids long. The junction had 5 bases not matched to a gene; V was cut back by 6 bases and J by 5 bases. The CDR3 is CASRLAGVTETQYF. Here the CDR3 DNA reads TGTGCCAGCAGACTAGCGGGAGTTACTGAGACCCAGTACTTC.

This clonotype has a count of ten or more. The CDR3 sequence is CASRHSQLNYEQYF. DNA for the CDR3: TGTGCCAGCAGGCACTCACAGCTGAACTACGAGCAGTACTTC. The chain links TRBV13 to TRBJ2-7; no clear D gene. The length of the CDR3 is 14 residues. V was trimmed by 6 bases and J by 3 bases, leaving 15 bases between them. Germline values: CDR1 PRHDT, CDR2 FYEKMQ (reference sequence).

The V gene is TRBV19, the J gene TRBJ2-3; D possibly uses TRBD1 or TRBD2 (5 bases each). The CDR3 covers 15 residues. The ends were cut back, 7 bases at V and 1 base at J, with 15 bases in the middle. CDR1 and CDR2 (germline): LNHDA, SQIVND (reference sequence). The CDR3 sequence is CASTPSRGGTDTQYF. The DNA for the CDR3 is TGTGCCAGTACACCTTCGAGGGGTGGCACAGATACGCAGTATTTT.

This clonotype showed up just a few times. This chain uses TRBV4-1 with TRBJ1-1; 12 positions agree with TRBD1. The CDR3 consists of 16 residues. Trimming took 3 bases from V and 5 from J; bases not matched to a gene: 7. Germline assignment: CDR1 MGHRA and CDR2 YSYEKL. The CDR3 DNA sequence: TGCGCCAGCAGCCACCCCGGGACAGGGGGCCTGACTGAAGCTTTCTTT. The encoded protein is CASSHPGTGGLTEAFF.

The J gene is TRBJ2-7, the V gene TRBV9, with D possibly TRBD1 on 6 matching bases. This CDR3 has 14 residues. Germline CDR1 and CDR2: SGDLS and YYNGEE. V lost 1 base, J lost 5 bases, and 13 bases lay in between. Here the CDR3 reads CASSVQGMGDEQYF. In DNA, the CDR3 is TGTGCCAGCAGCGTACAGGGGATGGGCGACGAGCAGTACTTC.

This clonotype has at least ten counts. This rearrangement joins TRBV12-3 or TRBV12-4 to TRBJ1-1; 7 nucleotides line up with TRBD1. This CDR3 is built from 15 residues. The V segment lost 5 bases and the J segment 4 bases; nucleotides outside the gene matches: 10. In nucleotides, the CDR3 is TGTGCCAGCAGTCGCCCGGGACAGAGGTTCACTGAAGCTTTCTTT. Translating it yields CASSRPGQRFTEAFF.

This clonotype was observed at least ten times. DNA for the CDR3: TGTGCCTGGAGTGTGAATGGAAACACCATATATTTT. Translated: CAWSVNGNTIYF. The chain employs TRBV30 and TRBJ1-3; D is unclear. Deletions cut 0 bases from V and 3 bases from J, with 3 bases between. Germline V gene sequence: CDR1 GTSNPN, CDR2 SVGIG (reference sequence). CDR3 length equals 12 residues.

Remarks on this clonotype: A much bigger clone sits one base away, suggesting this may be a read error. The CDR3 loop reads CASSLNVAGGPVDTRYF. DNA of the CDR3: TGTGCCAGCAGCTTAAACGTAGCGGGAGGGCCAGTAGATACGCGGTATTTT. The V and J genes are TRBV7-2 and TRBJ2-3; 11 bases align to TRBD2. This CDR3 spans 17 amino acids. From germline, CDR1 is SGHTA and CDR2 FQGNSA.

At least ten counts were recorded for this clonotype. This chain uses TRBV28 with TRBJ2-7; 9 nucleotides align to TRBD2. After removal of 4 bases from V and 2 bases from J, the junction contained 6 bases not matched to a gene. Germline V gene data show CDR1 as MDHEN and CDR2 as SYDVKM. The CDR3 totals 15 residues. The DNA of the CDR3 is TGTGCCAGCAGTTCTTCTAGCGGGGTGCCCTACGAGCAGTACTTC. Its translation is CASSSSSGVPYEQYF.